Presented here are 26 T cell receptor beta chains from one specimen sequenced in a study of cytomegalovirus exposure and HLA in healthy donors. Only in-frame clones appear in the TCRdb table, and some are missing; sequencing was by immunoSEQ multiplex PCR. This repertoire shows approximately 60,000 clones, more than 85% found once; its top ten account for about 7%. Sequenced input: PBMCs. The receptors come from a woman under 30 in good health and CMV-seropositive.

The V and J genes are TRBV9 and TRBJ2-2; 9 nucleotides match TRBD1. V lost 2 bases and J lost 8; bases outside the gene matches: 7. Germline lookup yields CDR1 SGDLS and CDR2 YYNGEE. The CDR3 loop spans 15 amino acids. The chain's CDR3 is CASSVGQGFRGELFF. DNA of the CDR3: TGTGCCAGCAGCGTGGGACAGGGTTTTCGGGGGGAGCTGTTTTTT.

The V and J genes are TRBV27 and TRBJ2-7, with D maybe TRBD2 (5 bases). Germline CDR1 reads MNHEY; CDR2 reads SMNVEV (reference sequence). This CDR3 has 14 residues. V was pared by 3 bases and J by 3 bases, with 12 bases between. The CDR3 loop is CASSFSGPNYEQYF. In DNA, the CDR3 is TGTGCCAGCAGTTTCAGCGGACCAAACTACGAGCAGTACTTC.

This clone was detected only once. The rearrangement links TRBV4-3 to TRBJ2-5; D ambiguous. Germline V CDR1 and CDR2: LGHNA, YSLEER. This CDR3 spans 17 amino acids. The V end lost 1 base, the J end lost 5 bases, and 20 bases lay between the germline ends. The CDR3 nucleotides read TGCGCCAGCAGCCAAGGAACTGGGCCCATGAACTCGGAGACCCAGTACTTC. Translation: CASSQGTGPMNSETQYF.

This clone was counted between two and nine times. The rearrangement links TRBV4-3 to TRBJ2-1; 10 bases agree with TRBD2. Unmatched junction bases numbered 10, after V lost 1 base and J lost 7 bases. The CDR3 spans 17 residues. Germline CDR1 reads LGHNA; CDR2 reads YSLEER. In DNA form, the CDR3 reads TGCGCCAGCAGCCAAGTTGGGGGCGAGCGGGGGGGAAATGAGCAGTTCTTC. Residues: CASSQVGGERGGNEQFF.

This chain uses TRBV7-9 with TRBJ2-3; D possibly corresponds to TRBD2 (6 bases). CDR3 length: 16 residues. Trimming cost V 5 bases and J 1 base, with 16 bases left between them. Germline CDR1 is SEHNR and CDR2 is FQNEAQ (reference sequence). CDR3 DNA: TGTGCCAGCAGCCCAAAGGCCGGGAGACGCACAGATACGCAGTATTTT. Its protein is CASSPKAGRRTDTQYF.

V and J are TRBV6-6 and TRBJ2-7; 8 bases align to TRBD2. The CDR3 is made up of 16 amino acids. Germline trimming cut 2 bases from V and 2 bases from J; bases unmatched to any gene: 8. Looked up from germline, CDR1 is MNHNY and CDR2 is SVGAGI (reference sequence). The CDR3 DNA reads as TGTGCCAGCAGTTACCCCTTCAGCGGGGGCACCTACGAGCAGTACTTC. It encodes CASSYPFSGGTYEQYF.

This sequence joins TRBV7-9 and TRBJ1-6, with 9 positions matching TRBD1. There are 15 residues in the CDR3. Trimming at V came to 6 bases and at J to 7 bases, leaving 7 bases not matched to a gene. CDR1 and CDR2 (germline): SEHNR, FQNEAQ (reference sequence). DNA for the CDR3: TGTGCCAGCAGTTCCCGGGACAGGGAAAATTCACCCCTCCACTTT. It specifies CASSSRDRENSPLHF.

V is TRBV5-1 and J is TRBJ2-5, with a possible D match to TRBD2 (5 bases). CDR3 length: 13 residues. CDR1 and CDR2 (germline): SGHRS, YFSETQ. Trimming pared 2 bases from V and 3 bases from J, leaving 8 bases between. The CDR3 DNA is TGCGCCAGCAGCTTCTCAGCGGAAGAGACCCAGTACTTC. It codes for CASSFSAEETQYF.

The rearrangement links TRBV6-5 to TRBJ1-5, with TRBD1 as a possible D gene (5 bases). The germline CDR1 and CDR2 sequences are MNHEY and SVGAGI. The V gene lost 8 bases and the J gene lost 2 bases, with 10 bases spanning the gap. The CDR3 sequence is 13 residues long. CDR3 sequence: CASGWGGNQPQHF. CDR3 coding DNA: TGTGCCAGCGGGTGGGGCGGCAATCAGCCCCAGCATTTT.

As DNA, the CDR3 is TGTGCCAGCAGTTTTCGCGGGACAGGGTTCGGGAGCTCCTACAATGAGCAGTTCTTC. It is translated as CASSFRGTGFGSSYNEQFF. This chain uses TRBV2 with TRBJ2-1, with TRBD1 matching 9 bases. J was trimmed by 0 bases and V by 5 bases; bases with no gene match: 14. Looked up from germline, CDR1 is SNHLY and CDR2 is FYNNEI. CDR3 length: 19 amino acids.

This clone was recorded a few times. The chain recombines TRBV28 with TRBJ1-2; D remains ambiguous. Germline V gene lookup returns CDR1 MDHEN and CDR2 SYDVKM. The germline V and J ends were trimmed by 3 bases and 4 bases, with 6 bases remaining between them. The CDR3 totals 12 residues. CDR3 protein: CASSLATYGYTF. In DNA form, the CDR3 reads TGTGCCAGCAGTTTGGCAACCTATGGCTACACCTTC.

This clone was detected only once. The chain carries TRBV30 and TRBJ2-3; 8 bases fit TRBD1. Germline V lookup: CDR1 GTSNPN, CDR2 SVGIG (reference sequence). V trimming: 0 bases; J trimming: 4 bases; junction bases outside the gene matches: 6. This CDR3 region has 15 residues. CDR3 DNA: TGTGCCTGGAGTGTAAGGGACAGGAGACCAGATACGCAGTATTTT. Its protein product is CAWSVRDRRPDTQYF.

V usage is TRBV29-1 and J usage is TRBJ1-4; D is unresolved. V was pared by 4 bases and J by 0 bases, with 6 bases between. The CDR3 extends over 13 amino acids. Germline V gene sequence: CDR1 SQVTM, CDR2 ANQGSEA. The CDR3 DNA sequence: TGCAGCGTTGCTGGCCCAACTAATGAAAAACTGTTTTTT. Its protein product is CSVAGPTNEKLFF.

The chain links TRBV4-3 to TRBJ2-3, with D perhaps TRBD1 (5 bases). The CDR3 loop spans 17 amino acids. Germline V gene sequence: CDR1 LGHNA, CDR2 YSLEER. V gave up 0 bases and J gave up 5 bases, with 18 bases separating them. CDR3 DNA sequence: TGCGCCAGCAGCCAAGACCTAAGGGGCCAGTGGGGAGATACGCAGTATTTT. Encoded protein: CASSQDLRGQWGDTQYF.

The chain combines TRBV5-1 with TRBJ2-7; D may be TRBD1 (5 bases). This CDR3 is built from 16 residues. Trimming left V 3 bases short and J 7 bases short, with 23 bases between. Germline CDR1 and CDR2: SGHRS and YFSETQ. The CDR3 coding sequence is TGCGCCAGCAGCTCCCCCCGACGGGTTAGGGGCCGAGAGCAGTACTTC. It translates to CASSSPRRVRGREQYF.

There are a few counts of this clone. V and J are TRBV30 and TRBJ1-2; tentatively, D is TRBD1 (6 bases). Trimming left V 1 base short and J 4 bases short, with 13 bases between. CDR3 length equals 14 residues. Germline lookup yields CDR1 GTSNPN and CDR2 SVGIG (reference sequence). The CDR3, as DNA: TGTGCCTGGAGTGCAGGGGCGCTGAGCTATGGCTACACCTTC. It translates to CAWSAGALSYGYTF.

The V call is TRBV6-6, the J call TRBJ1-1; D uncertain. V lost 1 base, J lost 4 bases, and 4 bases lay in between. Germline V CDR1 and CDR2: MNHNY, SVGAGI (reference sequence). The length of the CDR3 is 12 residues. The CDR3: CASSYLSTEAFF. The DNA of the CDR3 is TGTGCCAGCAGTTACTTGAGCACTGAAGCTTTCTTT.

This clone was seen only once. The rearrangement uses TRBV7-8 and TRBJ1-2; 10 bases map to TRBD1. The germline V gene encodes CDR1 SGHVS and CDR2 FQNEAQ. The CDR3 runs 16 residues. J was trimmed by 9 bases and V by 4 bases; bases with no gene match: 14. The CDR3 bases are TGTGCCAGCAGCTCGGACAGGGGGAGGGGGCATTATAGCTACACCTTC. Amino acids: CASSSDRGRGHYSYTF. Combining the CDR3 with reference TRBV7-8 and TRBJ1-2 gives the whole variable domain GAGVSQSPRYKVAKRGQDVALRCDPISGHVSLFWYQQALGQGPEFLTYFQNEAQLDKSGLPSDRFFAERPEGSVSTLKIQRTQQEDSAVYLCASSSDRGRGHYSYTFGSGTRLTVV.

The J gene is TRBJ2-7, the V gene TRBV7-9; TRBD1 might be the D (7 bases). V lost 6 bases and J lost 7, with 13 bases in between. The CDR3 sequence is 12 residues long. In germline, CDR1 is SEHNR, CDR2 FQNEAQ (reference sequence). The CDR3 DNA reads TGTGCCAGCAGTACAGGGGCGGGGGAGCAGTACTTC. This encodes CASSTGAGEQYF.

This clone was seen a single time. The chain joins TRBV7-2 to TRBJ1-6, with unresolved D. V dropped 3 bases and J dropped 5 bases, with 17 bases sitting between them. The CDR3 is 17 residues long. In germline, CDR1 is SGHTA, CDR2 FQGNSA. The CDR3 loop is CASSFQDGRANNSPLHF. CDR3 DNA: TGTGCCAGCAGCTTTCAGGATGGGCGGGCAAATAATTCACCCCTCCACTTT.

The rearrangement links TRBV6-5 to TRBJ1-5; D is perhaps TRBD1 (5 bases). V shed 0 bases and J shed 0 bases, with 6 bases lying between them. Germline V gene sequence: CDR1 MNHEY, CDR2 SVGAGI. CDR3 length: 15 amino acids. The CDR3 protein is CASSYSGVSNQPQHF. In nucleotides, the CDR3 is TGTGCCAGCAGTTACTCAGGGGTTAGCAATCAGCCCCAGCATTTT.

This chain links TRBV18 with TRBJ1-2, with D unclear. The CDR3 totals 13 residues. The germline V gene encodes CDR1 KGHSH and CDR2 LQKENI. V dropped 2 bases and J dropped 6 bases, with 10 bases sitting between them. CDR3 DNA: TGTGCCAGCTCACCATTTACAGTGGATGGCTACACCTTC. Protein product: CASSPFTVDGYTF.

This chain links TRBV29-1 with TRBJ2-7; D not resolved. Deletions cut 6 bases from V and 3 bases from J, with 12 bases between. The CDR3 totals 12 residues. Germline V CDR1 and CDR2: SQVTM, ANQGSEA. CDR3 amino acids: CSVTKGSYEQYF. As DNA, the CDR3 is TGCAGCGTCACTAAAGGCAGCTACGAGCAGTACTTC.

There are a few counts of this clone. The chain is built from TRBV2 and TRBJ2-7; 9 positions match TRBD2. The CDR3 covers 14 residues. The V and J ends lost 5 bases and 2 bases, in that order; junction bases with no gene match: 4. Germline CDR1 and CDR2: SNHLY and FYNNEI. The CDR3 DNA sequence: TGTGCCAGCAGTTTTAGCGGGAGTACCTACGAGCAGTACTTC. Residues: CASSFSGSTYEQYF.

The rearrangement uses TRBV11-3 and TRBJ1-5, with no clear D. The germline CDR1 and CDR2 sequences are SGHNT and YENEEA. The CDR3 runs 14 residues. The ends were cut back, 5 bases at V and 5 bases at J, with 13 bases in the middle. CDR3 nucleotide sequence: TGTGCCAGCAGCCTACCGGGGATACATCAGCCCCAGCATTTT. Amino acid sequence: CASSLPGIHQPQHF.

This sequence joins TRBV27 and TRBJ1-5, with TRBD1 identical over 10 bases. CDR3 size: 16 residues. Germline loops: CDR1 MNHEY, CDR2 SMNVEV (reference sequence). V was pared by 6 bases and J by 6 bases, with 11 bases of the junction left unmatched. The CDR3 loop is CASRTGTGDLGQPQHF. The CDR3 DNA reads TGTGCCAGCAGGACCGGGACAGGGGATCTGGGTCAGCCCCAGCATTTT.